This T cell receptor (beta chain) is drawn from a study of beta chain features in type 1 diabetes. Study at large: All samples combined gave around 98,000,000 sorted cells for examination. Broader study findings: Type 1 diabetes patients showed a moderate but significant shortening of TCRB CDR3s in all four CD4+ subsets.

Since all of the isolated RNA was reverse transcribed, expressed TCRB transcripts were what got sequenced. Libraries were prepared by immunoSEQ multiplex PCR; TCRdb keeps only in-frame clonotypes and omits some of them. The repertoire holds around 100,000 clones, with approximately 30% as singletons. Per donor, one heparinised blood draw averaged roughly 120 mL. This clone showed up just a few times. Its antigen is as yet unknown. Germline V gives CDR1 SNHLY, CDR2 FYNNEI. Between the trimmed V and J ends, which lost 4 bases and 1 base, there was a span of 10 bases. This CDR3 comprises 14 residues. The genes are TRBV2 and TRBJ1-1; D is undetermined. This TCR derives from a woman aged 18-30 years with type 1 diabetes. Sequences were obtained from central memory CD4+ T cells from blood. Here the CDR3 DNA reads TGTGCCAGCAGTGTCGCCCTAGCGAACACTGAAGCTTTCTTT. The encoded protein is CASSVALANTEAFF.